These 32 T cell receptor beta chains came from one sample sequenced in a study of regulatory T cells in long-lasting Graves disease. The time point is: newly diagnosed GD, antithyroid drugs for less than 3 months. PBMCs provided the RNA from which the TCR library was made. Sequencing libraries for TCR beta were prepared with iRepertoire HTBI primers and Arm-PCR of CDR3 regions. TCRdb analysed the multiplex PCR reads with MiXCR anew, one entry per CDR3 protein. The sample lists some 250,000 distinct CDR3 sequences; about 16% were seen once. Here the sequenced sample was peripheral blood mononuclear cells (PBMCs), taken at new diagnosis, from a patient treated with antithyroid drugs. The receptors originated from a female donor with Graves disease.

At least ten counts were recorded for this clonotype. CDR3 nucleotides: TGTGCCAGCAGCCCTTCACAGGGGAGGAGGAGAAAACTGTTTTTT. Encoded protein: CASSPSQGRRRKLFF. The rearrangement links TRBV11-3 to TRBJ1-4; 7 nucleotides align to TRBD1. The germline CDR1 and CDR2 sequences are SGHNT and YENEEA. The V gene end was trimmed by 5 bases and the J gene end by 10 bases; junction bases not matched to a gene: 13. The CDR3 spans 15 residues.

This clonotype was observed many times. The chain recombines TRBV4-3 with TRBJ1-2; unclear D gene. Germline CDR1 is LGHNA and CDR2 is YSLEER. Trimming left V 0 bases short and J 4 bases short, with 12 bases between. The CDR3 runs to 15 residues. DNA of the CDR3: TGCGCCAGCAGCCAAGATATAGGCAGGATCTATGGCTACACCTTC. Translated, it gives CASSQDIGRIYGYTF.

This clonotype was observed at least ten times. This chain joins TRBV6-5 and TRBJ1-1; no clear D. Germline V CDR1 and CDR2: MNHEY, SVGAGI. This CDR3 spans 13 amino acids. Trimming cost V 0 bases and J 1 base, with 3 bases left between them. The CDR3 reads CASSYSENTEAFF. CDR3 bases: TGTGCCAGCAGTTACTCGGAGAACACTGAAGCTTTCTTT.

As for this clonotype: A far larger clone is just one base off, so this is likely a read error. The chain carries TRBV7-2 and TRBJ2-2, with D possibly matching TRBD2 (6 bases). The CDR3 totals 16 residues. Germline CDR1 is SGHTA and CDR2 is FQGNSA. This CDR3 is CASSLLPGWNTGGLFF. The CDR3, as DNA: TGTGCCAGCAGCTTACTGCCAGGGTGGAACACCGGGGGGCTGTTTTTT.

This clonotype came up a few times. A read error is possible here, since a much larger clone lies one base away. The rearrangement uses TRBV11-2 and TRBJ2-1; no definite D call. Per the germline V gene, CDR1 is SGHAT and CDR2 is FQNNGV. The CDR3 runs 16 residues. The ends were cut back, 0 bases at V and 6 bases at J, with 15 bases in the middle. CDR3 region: CASSLEGRTVGNEQFF. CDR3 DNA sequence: TGTGCCAGCAGCTTAGAGGGCAGAACTGTAGGCAATGAGCAGTTCTTC.

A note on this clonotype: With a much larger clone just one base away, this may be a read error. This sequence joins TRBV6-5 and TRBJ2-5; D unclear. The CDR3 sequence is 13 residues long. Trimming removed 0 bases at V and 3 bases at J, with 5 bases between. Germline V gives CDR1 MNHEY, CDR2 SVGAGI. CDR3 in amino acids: CASSYSGEETQYF. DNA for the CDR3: TGTGCCAGCAGTTACTCTGGGGAAGAGACCCAGTACTTC.

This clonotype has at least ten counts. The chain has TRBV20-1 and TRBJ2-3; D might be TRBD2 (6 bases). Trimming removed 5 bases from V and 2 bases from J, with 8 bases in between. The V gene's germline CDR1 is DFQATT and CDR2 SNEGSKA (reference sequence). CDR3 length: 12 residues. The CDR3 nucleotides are TGCAGTGCTTTAGCGGACACAGATACGCAGTATTTT. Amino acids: CSALADTDTQYF.

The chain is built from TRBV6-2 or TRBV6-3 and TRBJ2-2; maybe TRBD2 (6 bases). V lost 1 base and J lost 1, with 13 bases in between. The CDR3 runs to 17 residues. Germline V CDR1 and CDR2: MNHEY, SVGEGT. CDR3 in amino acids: CASSYFFGTQNTGELFF. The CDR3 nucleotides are TGTGCCAGCAGTTACTTTTTCGGGACTCAGAACACCGGGGAGCTGTTTTTT.

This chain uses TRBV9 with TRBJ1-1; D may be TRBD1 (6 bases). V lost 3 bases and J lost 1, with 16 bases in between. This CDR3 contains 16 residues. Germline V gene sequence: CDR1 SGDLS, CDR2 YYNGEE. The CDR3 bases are TGTGCCAGCAGCGCCCCGAAGGGGGGGGCGAACACTGAAGCTTTCTTT. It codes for CASSAPKGGANTEAFF.

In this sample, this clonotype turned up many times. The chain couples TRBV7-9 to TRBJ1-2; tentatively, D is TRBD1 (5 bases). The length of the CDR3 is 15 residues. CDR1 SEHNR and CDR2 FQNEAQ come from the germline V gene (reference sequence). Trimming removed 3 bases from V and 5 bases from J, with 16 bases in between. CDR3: CASSLSFPPGYGYTF. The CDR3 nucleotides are TGTGCCAGCAGCTTGAGCTTTCCCCCAGGGTATGGCTACACCTTC.

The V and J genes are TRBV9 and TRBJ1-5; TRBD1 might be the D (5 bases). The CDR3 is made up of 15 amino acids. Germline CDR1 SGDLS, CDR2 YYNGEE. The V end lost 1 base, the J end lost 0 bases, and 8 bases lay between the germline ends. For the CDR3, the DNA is TGTGCCAGCAGCGTAAAAGGGGATAGCAATCAGCCCCAGCATTTT. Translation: CASSVKGDSNQPQHF.

The CDR3 loop is CASSGGWQVAFF. Here the CDR3 DNA reads TGTGCCAGCAGTGGGGGTTGGCAGGTAGCTTTCTTT. The chain links TRBV12-3 or TRBV12-4 to TRBJ1-1; D may be TRBD1 (5 bases). Trimming took off 5 bases at V and 10 bases at J, with 14 bases between the two ends. CDR3 size: 12 residues.

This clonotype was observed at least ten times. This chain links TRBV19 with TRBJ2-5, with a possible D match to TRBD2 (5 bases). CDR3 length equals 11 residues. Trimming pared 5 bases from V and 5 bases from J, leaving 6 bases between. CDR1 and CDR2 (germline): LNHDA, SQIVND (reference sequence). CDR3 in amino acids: CASSWRETQYF. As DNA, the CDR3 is TGTGCCAGTAGTTGGAGGGAGACCCAGTACTTC.

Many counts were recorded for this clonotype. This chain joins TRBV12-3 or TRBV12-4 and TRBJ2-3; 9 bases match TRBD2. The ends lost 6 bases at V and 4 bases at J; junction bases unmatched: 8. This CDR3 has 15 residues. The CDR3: CASRETSGHPDTQYF. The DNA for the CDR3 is TGTGCCAGCAGGGAGACTAGCGGACATCCAGATACGCAGTATTTT.

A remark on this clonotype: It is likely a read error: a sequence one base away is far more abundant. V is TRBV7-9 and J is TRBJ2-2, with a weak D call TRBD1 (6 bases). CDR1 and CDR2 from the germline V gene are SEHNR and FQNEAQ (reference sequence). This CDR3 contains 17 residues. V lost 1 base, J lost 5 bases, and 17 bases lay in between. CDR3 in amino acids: CASSLGFGGGGTGELFF. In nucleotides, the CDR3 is TGTGCCAGCAGCTTAGGATTTGGGGGCGGCGGAACCGGGGAGCTGTTTTTT.

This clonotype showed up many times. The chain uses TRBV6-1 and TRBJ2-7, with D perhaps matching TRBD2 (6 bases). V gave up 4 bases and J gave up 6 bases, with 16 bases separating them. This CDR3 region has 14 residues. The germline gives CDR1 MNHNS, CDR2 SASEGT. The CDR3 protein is CASSAPGSSREQYF. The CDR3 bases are TGTGCCAGCAGTGCCCCCGGGAGTAGTCGCGAGCAGTACTTC.

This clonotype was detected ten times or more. The CDR3 bases are TGTGCCACCAGTGATGCCCTTGGCGGGAGGGCTCCGGATGAGCAGTTCTTC. Its protein is CATSDALGGRAPDEQFF. The chain recombines TRBV24-1 with TRBJ2-1; 9 bases map to TRBD2. J lost 8 bases, V lost 3 bases, and 13 bases had no gene match. The CDR3 extends over 17 amino acids. Germline V gives CDR1 KGHDR, CDR2 SFDVKD.

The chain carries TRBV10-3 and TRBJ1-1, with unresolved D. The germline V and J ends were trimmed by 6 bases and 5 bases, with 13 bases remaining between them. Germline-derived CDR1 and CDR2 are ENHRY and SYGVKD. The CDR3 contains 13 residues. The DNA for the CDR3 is TGTGCCATCAGAACCGACCCTTCTACTGAAGCTTTCTTT. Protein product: CAIRTDPSTEAFF.

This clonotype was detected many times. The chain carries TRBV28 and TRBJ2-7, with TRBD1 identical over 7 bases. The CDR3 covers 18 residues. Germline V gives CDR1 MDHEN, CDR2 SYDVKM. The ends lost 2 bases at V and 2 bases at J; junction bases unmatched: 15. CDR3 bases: TGTGCCAGCAGTTTAACCAACCCCATGACAGGGTTCCCCTACGAGCAGTACTTC. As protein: CASSLTNPMTGFPYEQYF.

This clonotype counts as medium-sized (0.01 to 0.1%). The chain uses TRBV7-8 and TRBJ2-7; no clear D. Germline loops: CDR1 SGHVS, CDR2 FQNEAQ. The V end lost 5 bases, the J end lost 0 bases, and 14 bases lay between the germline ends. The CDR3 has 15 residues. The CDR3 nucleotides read TGTGCCAGCAGCCTCGGGTACGGCGGCTCCTACGAGCAGTACTTC. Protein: CASSLGYGGSYEQYF. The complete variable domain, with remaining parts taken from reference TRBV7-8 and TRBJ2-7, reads GAGVSQSPRYKVAKRGQDVALRCDPISGHVSLFWYQQALGQGPEFLTYFQNEAQLDKSGLPSDRFFAERPEGSVSTLKIQRTQQEDSAVYLCASSLGYGGSYEQYFGPGTRLTVT.

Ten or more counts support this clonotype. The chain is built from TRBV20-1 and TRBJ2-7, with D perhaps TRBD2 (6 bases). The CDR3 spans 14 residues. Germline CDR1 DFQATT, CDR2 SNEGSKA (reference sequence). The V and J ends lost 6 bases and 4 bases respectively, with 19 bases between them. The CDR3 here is CSAMRTGLNYEQYF. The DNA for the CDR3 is TGCAGTGCCATGAGGACGGGACTGAATTACGAGCAGTACTTC.

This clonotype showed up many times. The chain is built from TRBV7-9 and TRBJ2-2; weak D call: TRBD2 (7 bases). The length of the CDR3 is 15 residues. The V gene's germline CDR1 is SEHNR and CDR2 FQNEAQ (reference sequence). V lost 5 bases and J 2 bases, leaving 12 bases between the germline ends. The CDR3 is CASSRGASNTGELFF. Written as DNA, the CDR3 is TGTGCCAGCAGCCGGGGGGCATCTAACACCGGGGAGCTGTTTTTT.

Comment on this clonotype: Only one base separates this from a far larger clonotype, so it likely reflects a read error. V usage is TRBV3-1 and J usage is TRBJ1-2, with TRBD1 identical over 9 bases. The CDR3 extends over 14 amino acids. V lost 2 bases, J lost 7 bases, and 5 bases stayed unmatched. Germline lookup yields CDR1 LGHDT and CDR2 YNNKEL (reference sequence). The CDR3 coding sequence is TGTGCCAGCAGCCAACGGACAGGGGCTGGTGGCTACACCTTC. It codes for CASSQRTGAGGYTF.

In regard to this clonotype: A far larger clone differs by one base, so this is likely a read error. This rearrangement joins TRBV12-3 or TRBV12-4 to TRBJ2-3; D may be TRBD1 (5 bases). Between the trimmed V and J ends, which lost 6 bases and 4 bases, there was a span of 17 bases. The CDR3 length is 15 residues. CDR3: CASSMGPQGADTQYF. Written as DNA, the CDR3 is TGTGCCAGCAGCATGGGGCCTCAGGGCGCAGATACGCAGTATTTT.

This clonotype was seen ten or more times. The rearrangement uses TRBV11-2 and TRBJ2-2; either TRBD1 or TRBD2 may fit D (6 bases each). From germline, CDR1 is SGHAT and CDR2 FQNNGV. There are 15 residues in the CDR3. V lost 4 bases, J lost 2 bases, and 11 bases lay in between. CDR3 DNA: TGTGCCAGCAGCTGGCAGGGGACTAACACCGGGGAGCTGTTTTTT. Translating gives CASSWQGTNTGELFF.

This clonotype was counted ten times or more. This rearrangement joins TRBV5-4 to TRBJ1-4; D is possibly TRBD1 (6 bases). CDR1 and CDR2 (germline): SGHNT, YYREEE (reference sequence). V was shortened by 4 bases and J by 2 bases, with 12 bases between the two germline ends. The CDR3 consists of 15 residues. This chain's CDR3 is CASSAAGATNEKLFF. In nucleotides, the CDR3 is TGTGCCAGCAGCGCCGCAGGGGCCACTAATGAAAAACTGTTTTTT.

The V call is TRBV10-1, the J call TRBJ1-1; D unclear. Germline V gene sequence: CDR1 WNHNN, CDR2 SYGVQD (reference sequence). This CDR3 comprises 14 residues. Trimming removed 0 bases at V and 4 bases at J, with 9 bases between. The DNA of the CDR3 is TGCGCCAGCAGTGAGTCTAATGGAGGCACTGAAGCTTTCTTT. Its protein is CASSESNGGTEAFF.

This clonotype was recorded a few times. The CDR3 region is CASTRTGTYEQYF. DNA of the CDR3: TGTGCCAGCACCAGGACTGGAACCTACGAGCAGTACTTC. This chain joins TRBV5-6 and TRBJ2-7; possibly TRBD2 for D (5 bases). The CDR3 extends over 13 amino acids. V was trimmed by 6 bases and J by 2 bases, leaving 12 bases between them. CDR1 and CDR2 (germline): SGHDT, YYEEEE.

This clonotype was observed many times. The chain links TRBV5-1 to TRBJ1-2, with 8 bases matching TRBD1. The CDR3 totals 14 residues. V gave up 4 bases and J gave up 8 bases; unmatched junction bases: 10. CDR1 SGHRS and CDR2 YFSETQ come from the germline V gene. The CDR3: CASSISPGGRGYTF. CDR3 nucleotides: TGCGCCAGCAGCATATCGCCAGGGGGCCGAGGCTACACCTTC.

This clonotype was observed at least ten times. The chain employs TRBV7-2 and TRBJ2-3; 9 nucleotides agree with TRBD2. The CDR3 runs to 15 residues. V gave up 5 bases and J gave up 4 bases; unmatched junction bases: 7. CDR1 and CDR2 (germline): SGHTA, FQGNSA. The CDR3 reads CASSVVGTSSDTQYF. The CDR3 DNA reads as TGTGCCAGCAGCGTAGTAGGGACTAGCTCAGATACGCAGTATTTT.

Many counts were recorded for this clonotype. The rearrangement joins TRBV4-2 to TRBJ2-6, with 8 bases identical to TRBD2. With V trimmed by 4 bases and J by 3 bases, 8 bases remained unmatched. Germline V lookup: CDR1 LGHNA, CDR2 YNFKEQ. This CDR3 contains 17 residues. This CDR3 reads CASSRLAGGGGANVLTF. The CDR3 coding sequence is TGTGCCAGCAGCCGCCTGGCGGGGGGCGGTGGGGCCAACGTCCTGACTTTC.

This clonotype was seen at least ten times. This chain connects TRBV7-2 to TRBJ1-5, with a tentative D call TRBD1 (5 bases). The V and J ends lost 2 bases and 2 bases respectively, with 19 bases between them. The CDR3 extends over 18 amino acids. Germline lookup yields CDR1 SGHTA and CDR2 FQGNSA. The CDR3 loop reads CASSLRATDPYGNQPQHF. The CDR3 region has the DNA TGTGCCAGCAGCTTAAGGGCGACAGACCCGTACGGCAATCAGCCCCAGCATTTT.